The 23 T cell receptor beta chains given below trace back to one sample, sequenced in a study of monozygotic twins with inflammatory bowel disease. TCRdb reprocessed the 5' RACE reads and stores each CDR3 protein as one record, lacking DNA. The sample's table shows 350,000 to 550,000 distinct CDR3 sequences. Input material: blood. The receptors originated from a human donor with ulcerative colitis or Crohn's disease, or a healthy co-twin of an affected twin (not recorded which).

This rearrangement joins TRBV7-3 to TRBJ1-1. The CDR3 consists of 13 residues. Germline V gene data show CDR1 as SGHTA and CDR2 as FQGTGA. The CDR3 region is CASSIELNTEAFF.

The chain is built from TRBV4-1 and TRBJ1-1; TCRdb's D call, TRBD1, is unchecked because there is no DNA. Germline values: CDR1 MGHRA, CDR2 YSYEKL. The CDR3 consists of 17 residues. The CDR3 reads CASSLRQGTTMNTEAFF.

This chain links TRBV6-2 or TRBV6-3 with TRBJ2-1. The CDR3 totals 16 residues. CDR1 MNHEY and CDR2 SVGEGT come from the germline V gene. CDR3 region: CASSYGLWNRDNEQFF.

V usage is TRBV29-1 and J usage is TRBJ1-2; lacking DNA, the TRBD1 call made by TCRdb goes unchecked. CDR3 length: 11 residues. Germline V gene sequence: CDR1 SQVTM, CDR2 ANQGSEA. This CDR3 is CSVRVGQTGTF.

This sequence joins TRBV12-3 or TRBV12-4 and TRBJ1-2. This CDR3 region has 11 residues. The CDR3: CASSSSSGYTF.

J is TRBJ2-5 and V is TRBV29-1; without DNA, the TCRdb call of TRBD2 cannot be checked. Germline CDR1 is SQVTM and CDR2 is ANQGSEA. The CDR3 has 16 residues. This chain's CDR3 is CSVVISAGWYEETQYF. Supplemented by reference TRBV29-1 and TRBJ2-5, the full variable domain reads SAVISQKPSRDICQRGTSLTIQCQVDSQVTMMFWYRQQPGQSLTLIATANQGSEATYESGFVIDKFPISRPNLTFSTLTVSNMSPEDSSIYLCSVVISAGWYEETQYFGPGTRLLVL.

The rearrangement joins TRBV29-1 to TRBJ2-7; TCRdb indicates TRBD1, and absent DNA this call remains unverified. The length of the CDR3 is 13 residues. Per the germline V gene, CDR1 is SQVTM and CDR2 is ANQGSEA. CDR3: CSVEMQGFYEQYF.

The chain uses TRBV20-1 and TRBJ2-1; TCRdb outputs TRBD2, but without DNA this stays unchecked. Germline lookup yields CDR1 DFQATT and CDR2 SNEGSKA (reference sequence). This CDR3 contains 13 residues. This CDR3 reads CSAPLPPRDEQFF.

This chain connects TRBV4-1 to TRBJ1-5. The germline V gene has CDR1 MGHRA and CDR2 YSYEKL. CDR3 length: 15 amino acids. CDR3 sequence: CASSQGSYSNQPQHF.

The rearrangement uses TRBV11-2 and TRBJ2-5; TCRdb's D call, TRBD1, is unchecked because there is no DNA. The CDR3 is 15 amino acids. Per the germline V gene, CDR1 is SGHAT and CDR2 is FQNNGV. CDR3 residues: CASRRPGTGQETQYF.

The genes are TRBV3-1 and TRBJ2-2; TCRdb lists TRBD2, though no DNA is available to test this call. The CDR3 totals 13 residues. The germline gives CDR1 LGHDT, CDR2 YNNKEL (reference sequence). This chain's CDR3 is CASSHLAGYQLFF. The variable domain in full, completed from reference TRBV3-1 and TRBJ2-2, reads DTAVSQTPKYLVTQMGNDKSIKCEQNLGHDTMYWYKQDSKKFLKIMFSYNNKELIINETVPNRFSPKSPDKAHLNLHINSLELGDSAVYFCASSHLAGYQLFFGEGSRLTVL.

The chain employs TRBV5-1 and TRBJ2-4. CDR3 length equals 14 residues. Germline V gene data show CDR1 as SGHRS and CDR2 as YFSETQ. The CDR3 sequence is CASSLILEDNIQYF. Combining the CDR3 with reference TRBV5-1 and TRBJ2-4 gives the whole variable domain KAGVTQTPRYLIKTRGQQVTLSCSPISGHRSVSWYQQTPGQGLQFLFEYFSETQRNKGNFPGRFSGRQFSNSRSEMNVSTLELGDSALYLCASSLILEDNIQYFGAGTRLSVL.

The chain uses TRBV19 and TRBJ1-1. The CDR3 runs to 15 residues. The germline gives CDR1 LNHDA, CDR2 SQIVND (reference sequence). This CDR3 is CASSITQPSSSEAFF.

The CDR3 region is CASSFSRGVNTGELFF. The genes are TRBV28 and TRBJ2-2; TCRdb returns TRBD1, unconfirmable since there is no DNA. The CDR3 consists of 16 residues. The germline gives CDR1 MDHEN, CDR2 SYDVKM. The full variable domain, rest sourced from reference TRBV28 and TRBJ2-2, is DVKVTQSSRYLVKRTGEKVFLECVQDMDHENMFWYRQDPGLGLRLIYFSYDVKMKEKGDIPEGYSVSREKKERFSLILESASTNQTSMYLCASSFSRGVNTGELFFGEGSRLTVL.

This chain connects TRBV5-1 to TRBJ2-3; TCRdb's D gene call, TRBD1, goes unchecked for lack of DNA. Germline CDR1 and CDR2: SGHRS and YFSETQ. The CDR3 loop spans 18 amino acids. The CDR3 region is CASSLLPGEGPYRYTQYF.

The V and J genes are TRBV7-2 and TRBJ1-1. The CDR3 sequence is 14 residues long. Germline CDR1 reads SGHTA; CDR2 reads FQGNSA. CDR3 residues: CASSLRVMNTEAFF.

The chain is built from TRBV24-1 and TRBJ1-3; the TCRdb call, TRBD1, lacks DNA for checking. The germline gives CDR1 KGHDR, CDR2 SFDVKD. The CDR3 is 16 residues long. The CDR3 reads CATSDSSGASGNTIYF.

J is TRBJ2-2 and V is TRBV4-3; TCRdb's assignment of TRBD1 cannot be checked, as there is no DNA. The CDR3 has 16 amino acids. Germline V gives CDR1 LGHNA, CDR2 YSLEER. The chain's CDR3 is CASSRETGRNTGELFF.

V gene TRBV6-1 combines with J gene TRBJ1-2; TCRdb selects TRBD1, and the lack of DNA leaves this call unchecked. The CDR3 consists of 14 residues. In germline, CDR1 is MNHNS, CDR2 SASEGT. The CDR3 region is CASSDRVIGYGYTF.

The chain joins TRBV3-1 to TRBJ1-2; TCRdb reports TRBD1, a call that lacks DNA to check it against. Germline assignment: CDR1 LGHDT and CDR2 YNNKEL (reference sequence). The CDR3 sequence is 15 residues long. The CDR3 spells CASSQSVPASYGYTF.

This chain connects TRBV5-1 to TRBJ2-3; TCRdb gives TRBD2 as the D gene, but with no DNA this cannot be confirmed. Germline V gene sequence: CDR1 SGHRS, CDR2 YFSETQ. This CDR3 comprises 16 residues. The CDR3 is CASSLGLAGGKDTQYF.

The chain is built from TRBV11-1 and TRBJ2-1. From germline, CDR1 is SGHAT and CDR2 FQDESV (reference sequence). CDR3 size: 16 residues. This CDR3 is CASSQHNTIDNNEQFF.

The chain carries TRBV19 and TRBJ1-1. Germline V gene lookup returns CDR1 LNHDA and CDR2 SQIVND (reference sequence). The CDR3 has 16 residues. The chain's CDR3 is CASTLSMLAVNTEAFF.